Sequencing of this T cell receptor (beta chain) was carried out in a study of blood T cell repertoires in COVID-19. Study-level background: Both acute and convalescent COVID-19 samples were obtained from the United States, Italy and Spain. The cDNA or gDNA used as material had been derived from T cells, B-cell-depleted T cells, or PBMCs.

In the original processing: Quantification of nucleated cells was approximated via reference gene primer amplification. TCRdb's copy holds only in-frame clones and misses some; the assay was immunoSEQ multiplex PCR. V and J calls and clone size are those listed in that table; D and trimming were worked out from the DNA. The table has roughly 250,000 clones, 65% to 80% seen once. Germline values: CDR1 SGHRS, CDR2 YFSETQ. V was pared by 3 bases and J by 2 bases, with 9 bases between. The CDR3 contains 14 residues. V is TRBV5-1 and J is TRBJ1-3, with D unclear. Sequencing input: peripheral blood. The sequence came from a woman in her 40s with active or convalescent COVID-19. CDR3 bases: TGCGCCAGCAGCTCGGGATCAGCTGGAAACACCATATATTTT. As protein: CASSSGSAGNTIYF. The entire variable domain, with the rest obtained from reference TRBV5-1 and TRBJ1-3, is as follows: KAGVTQTPRYLIKTRGQQVTLSCSPISGHRSVSWYQQTPGQGLQFLFEYFSETQRNKGNFPGRFSGRQFSNSRSEMNVSTLELGDSALYLCASSSGSAGNTIYFGEGSWLTVV.